This record concerns one T cell receptor beta chain sequence. The sample originates from a study of cytomegalovirus exposure and HLA in healthy donors. PCR amplification relied on 60 Vbeta primers (plus 13 Jbeta primers). Sequenced by immunoSEQ multiplex PCR; TCRdb stores in-frame clones only, minus some. The sample contains about 120,000 clones, 74% of which appear only once. Deletions cut 11 bases from V and 4 bases from J, with 13 bases between. The CDR3 consists of 12 residues. CDR1 is MDHEN and CDR2 is SYDVKM in the germline V gene. Material for sequencing was PBMCs. The TCR comes from a human donor in good health. The rearrangement links TRBV28 to TRBJ2-3, with D perhaps TRBD1 (5 bases). DNA for the CDR3: TGTGCCTCCTGGGGCCGGGCAGATACGCAGTATTTT. Its protein product is CASWGRADTQYF.